Listed below are T cell receptor beta chains from one sample, sequenced in a study of CD8 T cells in Susac syndrome. TCRdb recomputed calls from the immunoSEQ multiplex PCR reads with MiXCR, one row per CDR3 protein. Of 150,000 or so distinct CDR3 sequences listed, 80% to 95% are singletons. The source material was CD4+ T cells from PBMCs. The receptors originated from a human donor in good health. CDR3s include the opening cysteine and the closing phenylalanine or tryptophan. A D gene is named only where the DNA matches it firmly. Clone size is stated in some rows and not others, as once, few, many or a class when expanded.

V gene	J gene	D gene	CDR3 length	clone size	CDR3 protein	CDR3 DNA
TRBV3-1	TRBJ1-1	.	14	.	CASSQAGTDTEAFF	TGTGCCAGCAGCCAAGCGGGGACGGACACTGAAGCTTTCTTT
TRBV12-3/TRBV12-4	TRBJ1-6	.	14	.	CASSLAGENSPLHF	TGTGCCAGCAGTTTAGCTGGGGAGAATTCACCCCTCCACTTT
TRBV29-1	TRBJ2-1	TRBD1	13	.	CSVRGPQSNEQFF	TGCAGCGTTAGGGGGCCCCAAAGCAATGAGCAGTTCTTC
TRBV5-4	TRBJ2-5	.	13	once	CASSPQWRETQYF	TGTGCCAGCAGCCCCCAATGGAGGGAGACCCAGTACTTC
TRBV29-1	TRBJ2-7	.	14	.	CSVEGQGQTYEQYF	TGCAGCGTTGAGGGTCAGGGGCAGACCTACGAGCAGTACTTC
TRBV15	TRBJ2-1	TRBD2	15	.	CATSRGGLAGDEQFF	TGTGCCACCAGCAGAGGGGGACTAGCGGGGGATGAGCAGTTCTTC
TRBV20-1	TRBJ2-5	TRBD2	13	.	CSARDPAGWAQYF	TGCAGTGCTAGAGATCCAGCGGGGTGGGCCCAGTACTTC
TRBV6-5	TRBJ2-3	TRBD1	12	.	CASSGQADTQYF	TGTGCCAGCAGCGGACAGGCAGATACGCAGTATTTT
TRBV7-6	TRBJ2-7	TRBD1	15	.	CASTSLPGQSYEQYF	TGTGCCAGCACCTCCCTCCCGGGACAGTCCTACGAGCAGTACTTC
TRBV7-2	TRBJ1-5	.	12	.	CASSLRTQPQHF	TGTGCCAGCAGCTTAAGGACTCAGCCCCAGCATTTT
TRBV6-6	TRBJ1-5	.	14	.	CASTTGGGWQPQHF	TGTGCCAGCACTACTGGGGGGGGCTGGCAGCCCCAGCATTTT
TRBV20-1	TRBJ1-2	TRBD1	14	.	CSARDQGANYGYTF	TGCAGTGCTAGAGATCAGGGGGCAAATTATGGCTACACCTTC
TRBV24-1	TRBJ1-5	TRBD1	15	.	CATSDRTGGDQPQHF	TGTGCCACCAGTGATAGGACAGGGGGCGACCAGCCCCAGCATTTT
TRBV2	TRBJ1-1	.	14	.	CASGSQGLNTEAFF	TGTGCCAGCGGGTCCCAGGGCCTTAACACTGAAGCTTTCTTT
TRBV3-1	TRBJ2-7	.	15	.	CASSQPNEMAYEQYF	TGTGCCAGCAGCCAACCTAATGAGATGGCATACGAGCAGTACTTC
TRBV29-1	TRBJ1-5	.	13	.	CSVSGEFNQPQHF	TGCAGCGTCTCCGGGGAATTCAATCAGCCCCAGCATTTT
TRBV12-3/TRBV12-4	TRBJ2-7	.	14	few	CASRVRDASYEQYF	TGTGCCAGCAGGGTTCGGGACGCCTCCTACGAGCAGTACTTC
TRBV6-2/TRBV6-3	TRBJ2-7	.	12	.	CASSPQGWGQYF	TGTGCCAGCAGCCCACAGGGCTGGGGGCAGTACTTC
TRBV20-1	TRBJ1-5	.	14	.	CSARAHGVDQPQHF	TGCAGTGCGCGGGCCCATGGGGTCGATCAGCCCCAGCATTTT
TRBV3-1	TRBJ2-3	TRBD1	16	.	CASSQRRTGNTDTQYF	TGTGCCAGCAGCCAACGTCGGACAGGGAACACAGATACGCAGTATTTT
TRBV5-6	TRBJ1-6	.	13	.	CASRALEDSPLHF	TGTGCCAGCAGAGCGTTGGAGGATTCACCCCTCCACTTT
TRBV7-2	TRBJ2-5	TRBD2	16	.	CASSLAVVAGVETQYF	TGTGCCAGCAGCTTAGCAGTGGTAGCGGGGGTGGAGACCCAGTACTTC
TRBV5-1	TRBJ2-1	.	14	once	CATSTGLIYNEQFF	TGCGCCACCTCAACCGGACTGATCTACAATGAGCAGTTCTTC
TRBV7-2	TRBJ2-5	.	11	.	CASSDHRVLYF	TGTGCCAGCAGCGACCACAGGGTCCTCTACTTC
TRBV9	TRBJ1-3	TRBD1	17	.	CASSPRTGFLSGNTIYF	TGTGCCAGCAGCCCTAGGACAGGGTTCCTCTCTGGAAACACCATATATTTT
TRBV2	TRBJ1-6	.	15	.	CASSPQAVYNSPLHF	TGTGCCAGCAGTCCCCAAGCGGTCTATAATTCACCCCTCCACTTT
TRBV19	TRBJ2-7	TRBD1	16	.	CASSIPLGTGVHEQYF	TGTGCCAGTAGTATCCCTTTGGGGACAGGGGTCCACGAGCAGTACTTC
TRBV12-5	TRBJ1-4	.	14	.	CASVSQGVNEKLFF	TGTGCTAGTGTCTCCCAAGGCGTGAATGAAAAACTGTTTTTT
TRBV27	TRBJ2-7	.	15	.	CASSLSAGSVYEQYF	TGTGCCAGCAGTTTATCGGCGGGGAGCGTTTACGAGCAGTACTTC
TRBV7-2	TRBJ1-2	TRBD1	15	.	CASSSTGTGSSGYTF	TGTGCCAGCAGCTCCACCGGGACAGGGAGTAGTGGCTACACCTTC
TRBV20-1	TRBJ2-2	.	13	once	CSAKTGNTGELFF	TGCAGTGCTAAAACAGGGAACACCGGGGAGCTGTTTTTT
TRBV29-1	TRBJ1-1	.	13	few	CSVEGGGNTEAFF	TGCAGCGTTGAAGGGGGAGGGAACACTGAAGCTTTCTTT
TRBV9	TRBJ2-2	TRBD2	18	.	CASSVEGGSGGNTGELFF	TGTGCCAGCAGCGTAGAAGGTGGAAGCGGGGGGAACACCGGGGAGCTGTTTTTT
TRBV5-1	TRBJ1-2	.	15	.	CASSFTPQSNYGYTF	TGCGCCAGCAGCTTTACACCCCAGTCTAACTATGGCTACACCTTC
TRBV5-1	TRBJ1-2	.	12	.	CASSSGNEGYTF	TGCGCCAGCAGCTCGGGGAATGAGGGCTACACCTTC
TRBV27	TRBJ2-2	.	14	.	CASSSRNVGGELFF	TGTGCCAGCAGTTCCCGGAACGTCGGCGGGGAGCTGTTTTTT
TRBV25-1	TRBJ2-5	.	13	.	CASSDGTRETQYF	TGTGCCAGCAGTGACGGGACAAGAGAGACCCAGTACTTC
TRBV6-2/TRBV6-3	TRBJ2-3	.	17	.	CASSFSTDLAQSDTQYF	TGTGCCAGCAGTTTCTCGACAGACCTAGCCCAATCAGATACGCAGTATTTT
TRBV20-1	TRBJ1-6	TRBD1	15	once	CSARRRDRGNSPLHF	TGCAGTGCACGCCGCCGGGACAGGGGCAATTCACCCCTCCACTTT
TRBV2	TRBJ2-7	TRBD1	14	.	CASLSDRDSYEQYF	TGTGCCAGCCTTTCCGACAGGGATAGTTACGAGCAGTACTTC
TRBV2	TRBJ2-1	.	12	.	CASSEWRNEQFF	TGTGCCAGCAGTGAATGGCGGAATGAGCAGTTCTTC
TRBV5-8	TRBJ2-5	.	11	.	CASSLPETQYF	TGTGCCAGCAGCTTGCCAGAGACCCAGTACTTC
TRBV9	TRBJ2-5	TRBD1	15	.	CASSSRDSQQETQYF	TGTGCCAGCAGCTCCCGGGACAGCCAACAAGAGACCCAGTACTTC
TRBV5-1	TRBJ2-7	TRBD1	14	.	CASSLITGGGEQYF	TGCGCCAGCAGCTTAATAACAGGGGGCGGCGAGCAGTACTTC
TRBV20-1	TRBJ1-2	.	14	.	CSASSDPGRYGYTF	TGCAGTGCTAGTTCGGATCCTGGGAGGTATGGCTACACCTTC
TRBV12-3/TRBV12-4	TRBJ2-3	TRBD2	14	.	CASNIGLAGNTQYF	TGTGCCAGCAATATCGGACTAGCGGGAAATACGCAGTATTTT
TRBV30	TRBJ2-7	TRBD1	13	.	CAWSTGVRSGQYF	TGTGCCTGGAGTACAGGGGTGCGATCTGGGCAGTACTTC
TRBV3-1	TRBJ2-1	.	14	.	CASSQDLTGHEQFF	TGTGCCAGCAGCCAAGATTTGACGGGCCATGAGCAGTTCTTC
TRBV7-8	TRBJ1-1	TRBD1	13	.	CASSWTGTGETFF	TGTGCCAGCAGCTGGACGGGGACAGGGGAAACTTTCTTT
TRBV5-1	TRBJ1-2	.	13	.	CASSHGQTYGYTF	TGCGCCAGCAGCCATGGACAGACCTATGGCTACACCTTC
TRBV29-1	TRBJ1-2	TRBD1	13	.	CSETTGGTGGYTF	TGCAGCGAGACGACAGGGGGGACGGGTGGCTACACCTTC
TRBV4-1	TRBJ2-7	.	15	.	CASSQDRITSYEQYF	TGCGCCAGCAGCCAAGATCGGATTACCTCCTACGAGCAGTACTTC
TRBV24-1	TRBJ2-7	TRBD1	13	.	CATSVQGAYEQYF	TGTGCCACCAGTGTCCAGGGGGCCTACGAGCAGTACTTC
TRBV19	TRBJ2-6	.	16	.	CASSARALSGANVLTF	TGTGCCAGTAGTGCACGGGCCCTCTCTGGGGCCAACGTCCTGACTTTC
TRBV5-4	TRBJ2-7	TRBD1	15	.	CASSKYRDRAYEQYF	TGTGCCAGCAGCAAATACCGGGACAGGGCCTACGAGCAGTACTTC